Shown below are 10 T cell receptor beta chains from a single sample sequenced in a study of blood T cell repertoires in COVID-19. The method was immunoSEQ multiplex PCR; TCRdb's version includes in-frame clones alone and lacks a portion of them. Among more than 200,000 clones listed, more than 75% were seen once. The sequenced sample was peripheral blood. The receptors stem from a man aged 45 to 65 with COVID-19, enrolled during active disease.

The V call is TRBV5-8, the J call TRBJ2-2; 13 bases agree with TRBD2. The V segment lost 2 bases and the J segment 4 bases; nucleotides outside the gene matches: 2. This CDR3 comprises 16 residues. Germline V gives CDR1 SGHTS, CDR2 YDEGEE. The CDR3 region is CASSFGTSGVTGELFF. CDR3 DNA: TGTGCCAGCAGCTTCGGGACTAGCGGGGTCACCGGGGAGCTGTTTTTT.

The J gene is TRBJ2-5, the V gene TRBV4-1; possible D gene TRBD2, 6 bases. There are 16 residues in the CDR3. Germline CDR1 and CDR2: MGHRA and YSYEKL. V lost 0 bases and J 5 bases, leaving 16 bases between the germline ends. The CDR3 coding sequence is TGCGCCAGCAGCCAAGACCCTGGGGCGGGGCTCGAGACCCAGTACTTC. It codes for CASSQDPGAGLETQYF.

The chain couples TRBV27 to TRBJ1-6; D not certain. This CDR3 contains 15 residues. CDR1 MNHEY and CDR2 SMNVEV come from the germline V gene (reference sequence). With 4 bases removed from V and 6 bases from J, the gap between germline ends came to 13 bases. This chain's CDR3 is CASSSDGLGNSPLHF. CDR3 sequence (DNA): TGTGCCAGCAGTTCCGACGGTCTAGGTAATTCACCCCTCCACTTT.

The CDR3 DNA reads as TGTGCCAGCAGCCCTCAGAGGGCGGCCCAAGAGACCCAGTACTTC. Translating gives CASSPQRAAQETQYF. V is TRBV2 and J is TRBJ2-5; tentatively, D is TRBD2 (5 bases). Germline CDR1 and CDR2: SNHLY and FYNNEI. V lost 6 bases and J lost 1, with 15 bases in between. CDR3 size: 15 residues.

The genes are TRBV19 and TRBJ1-1; 8 positions agree with TRBD1. This CDR3 region has 14 residues. Germline values: CDR1 LNHDA, CDR2 SQIVND (reference sequence). Trimming at V came to 4 bases and at J to 0 bases, leaving 1 base not matched to a gene. The CDR3 sequence: CASSRGQVNTEAFF. CDR3 in DNA: TGTGCCAGTAGTAGGGGACAGGTGAACACTGAAGCTTTCTTT.

The genes are TRBV5-5 and TRBJ1-3, with TRBD1 identical over 8 bases. The V gene's germline CDR1 is SGHKS and CDR2 YYEKEE (reference sequence). The CDR3 is 15 residues long. Germline trimming cut 0 bases from V and 2 bases from J; bases unmatched to any gene: 1. CDR3 sequence reads: CASSLVQGAGNTIYF. CDR3 sequence (DNA): TGTGCCAGCAGCTTGGTACAGGGGGCTGGAAACACCATATATTTT.

The chain has TRBV30 and TRBJ2-7, with TRBD1 matching over 9 bases. The CDR3 runs 13 residues. Germline CDR1 is GTSNPN and CDR2 is SVGIG (reference sequence). Trimming took 3 bases from V and 5 from J; bases not matched to a gene: 5. CDR3 sequence: CAWSGDRANEQYF. CDR3 DNA: TGTGCCTGGAGCGGGGACAGGGCAAACGAGCAGTACTTC. The variable domain in full, completed from reference TRBV30 and TRBJ2-7, reads SQTIHQWPATLVQPVGSPLSLECTVEGTSNPNLYWYRQAAGRGLQLLFYSVGIGQISSEVPQNLSASRPQDRQFILSSKKLLLSDSGFYLCAWSGDRANEQYFGPGTRLTVT.

The chain joins TRBV20-1 to TRBJ2-7; D possibly corresponds to TRBD1 (6 bases). The V gene's germline CDR1 is DFQATT and CDR2 SNEGSKA (reference sequence). V was clipped by 3 bases and J by 2 bases, with 14 bases between them. This CDR3 spans 14 amino acids. This CDR3 is CSASRQGTTYEQYF. The CDR3 bases are TGCAGTGCTAGTCGTCAGGGGACGACCTACGAGCAGTACTTC.

The V call is TRBV7-3, the J call TRBJ2-2, with a weak D call TRBD1 (6 bases). Deletions cut 9 bases from V and 3 bases from J, with 17 bases between. CDR3 length: 15 residues. The germline gives CDR1 SGHTA, CDR2 FQGTGA. CDR3 sequence reads: CARTRGVEDTGELFF. The DNA of the CDR3 is TGTGCCAGGACCAGGGGCGTTGAGGACACCGGGGAGCTGTTTTTT.

This clone was seen a handful of times. The gene calls are TRBV18 and TRBJ1-1; 7 positions match TRBD1. Germline-derived CDR1 and CDR2 are KGHSH and LQKENI. The CDR3 has 14 residues. V shed 6 bases, J shed 1 base, and the junction held 5 bases outside the gene matches. This CDR3 is CASSNRGQNTEAFF. CDR3 sequence (DNA): TGTGCCAGCTCGAACAGGGGCCAGAACACTGAAGCTTTCTTT.